This passage covers 18 T cell receptor beta chains from one sample sequenced in a study of neoadjuvant anti-PD-1 for oral cavity cancer. The protocol was immunoSEQ multiplex PCR, while the TCRdb copy is restricted to in-frame clones and leaves out a portion. Of 60,000 to 75,000 clones listed, around 82% were seen once; the top ten hold roughly 3.5%. Sequences were derived from PBMCs, sampled before nivolumab (anti-PD-1) treatment. These receptors all stem from a person aged 35-79 years with oral cavity squamous cell carcinoma.

The chain joins TRBV15 to TRBJ1-2; D remains ambiguous. The germline gives CDR1 LNHNV, CDR2 YYDKDF (reference sequence). The CDR3 length is 12 residues. V was cut by 6 bases and J by 3 bases, with 8 bases left in between. CDR3 protein: CATSIQDYGYTF. CDR3 in DNA: TGTGCCACCAGTATTCAGGACTATGGCTACACCTTC.

The chain has TRBV5-4 and TRBJ2-5, with 8 bases lining up with TRBD2. The trim removed 0 bases at V and 5 bases at J, leaving 9 bases unmatched. From germline, CDR1 is SGHNT and CDR2 YYREEE (reference sequence). This CDR3 is 16 amino acids long. The CDR3 sequence: CASSLVSGSLGETQYF. CDR3 DNA sequence: TGTGCCAGCAGCTTGGTGAGCGGGAGCCTCGGGGAGACCCAGTACTTC. Looking up the rest from reference TRBV5-4 and TRBJ2-5 gives the full variable domain: ETGVTQSPTHLIKTRGQQVTLRCSSQSGHNTVSWYQQALGQGPQFIFQYYREEENGRGNFPPRFSGLQFPNYSSELNVNALELDDSALYLCASSLVSGSLGETQYFGPGTRLLVL.

This clone has a single count. The chain carries TRBV10-3 and TRBJ1-1; 10 nucleotides align to TRBD1. The CDR3 loop spans 13 amino acids. V was clipped by 10 bases and J by 6 bases; unmatched bases: 8. The germline CDR1 and CDR2 sequences are ENHRY and SYGVKD. CDR3 amino acids: CATRDRGLSEAFF. CDR3 nucleotide sequence: TGTGCCACTCGGGACAGGGGACTATCTGAAGCTTTCTTT.

The V call is TRBV6-5, the J call TRBJ2-5; 8 bases fit TRBD2. Trimming took 8 bases from V and 4 from J; bases not matched to a gene: 6. The CDR3 sequence is 13 residues long. Germline V gives CDR1 MNHEY, CDR2 SVGAGI. The DNA for the CDR3 is TGTGCCAGCCGGGGGGGTTTCCGAGAGACCCAGTACTTC. It is translated as CASRGGFRETQYF.

This chain connects TRBV6-1 to TRBJ1-5; unclear D gene. This CDR3 has 15 residues. V was shortened by 2 bases and J by 5 bases, with 13 bases between the two germline ends. The germline CDR1 and CDR2 sequences are MNHNS and SASEGT. The CDR3, as DNA: TGTGCCAGCAGTGAACAAGGATGGACCGATCAGCCCCAGCATTTT. It is translated as CASSEQGWTDQPQHF.

V and J are TRBV4-1 and TRBJ1-1; D call uncertain. Trimming removed 1 base from V and 6 bases from J, with 12 bases in between. Germline V gene lookup returns CDR1 MGHRA and CDR2 YSYEKL. The CDR3 covers 14 residues. The chain's CDR3 is CASSQGPHPPEAFF. The CDR3 DNA reads as TGCGCCAGCAGCCAAGGACCCCATCCCCCTGAAGCTTTCTTT.

J is TRBJ2-3 and V is TRBV2; D remains unclear. The CDR3 is made up of 14 amino acids. Germline CDR1 reads SNHLY; CDR2 reads FYNNEI. V was clipped by 8 bases and J by 2 bases, with 14 bases between them. The CDR3 DNA follows: TGTGCCAGCGTCCCGGACGGAACCACAGATACGCAGTATTTT. Residues: CASVPDGTTDTQYF.

This sequence joins TRBV5-4 and TRBJ2-6; D may be TRBD2 (5 bases). Germline lookup yields CDR1 SGHNT and CDR2 YYREEE (reference sequence). V was trimmed by 4 bases and J by 1 base, leaving 9 bases between them. CDR3 length equals 15 residues. CDR3 residues: CASSTPGSGANVLTF. DNA for the CDR3: TGTGCCAGCAGCACTCCGGGGTCTGGGGCCAACGTCCTGACTTTC.

The rearrangement uses TRBV19 and TRBJ1-5; TRBD1 agrees at 11 bases. The CDR3 extends over 16 amino acids. V dropped 5 bases and J dropped 5; count of bases not matched to a gene: 8. Germline V gives CDR1 LNHDA, CDR2 SQIVND (reference sequence). CDR3 in DNA: TGTGCCAGTAGTCGGAGGGGACAGGGGGAATATCAGCCCCAGCATTTT. This encodes CASSRRGQGEYQPQHF.

J is TRBJ2-3 and V is TRBV5-1, with D perhaps being TRBD1 or TRBD2 (5 bases each). Germline loops: CDR1 SGHRS, CDR2 YFSETQ. Trimming shortened V by 6 bases and J by 5 bases, and 13 bases separated the two germline ends. The CDR3 loop spans 13 amino acids. For the CDR3, the DNA is TGCGCCAGCACCCGACCTGGGGGAGATACGCAGTATTTT. The encoded protein is CASTRPGGDTQYF.

The chain employs TRBV13 and TRBJ2-5; 14 bases line up with TRBD2. Trimming cost V 5 bases and J 2 bases; bases outside gene matches: 4. The CDR3 length is 16 residues. Germline V lookup: CDR1 PRHDT, CDR2 FYEKMQ (reference sequence). CDR3 in DNA: TGTGCCAGCAGCAAACGACTAGCGGGGGGGCAAGAGACCCAGTACTTC. It translates to CASSKRLAGGQETQYF.

This chain uses TRBV20-1 with TRBJ1-2, with D maybe TRBD1 (6 bases). The CDR3 spans 11 residues. Germline-derived CDR1 and CDR2 are DFQATT and SNEGSKA (reference sequence). The V end lost 6 bases, the J end lost 3 bases, and 8 bases lay between the germline ends. CDR3 loop: CSARQDYGYTF. The CDR3 DNA reads as TGCAGTGCGCGACAGGACTATGGCTACACCTTC.

The J gene is TRBJ1-5, the V gene TRBV4-2; tentative D call: TRBD1 (5 bases). Trimming left V 0 bases short and J 0 bases short, with 6 bases between. The germline CDR1 and CDR2 sequences are LGHNA and YNFKEQ. CDR3 length: 15 residues. The CDR3 region is CASSQDRDSNQPQHF. The CDR3 nucleotides are TGTGCCAGCAGCCAAGACAGGGATAGCAATCAGCCCCAGCATTTT.

The sample holds one count of this clone. The chain is built from TRBV4-1 and TRBJ2-7, with D perhaps matching TRBD1 or TRBD2 (5 bases each). The CDR3 loop spans 16 amino acids. The V end lost 1 base, the J end lost 5 bases, and 18 bases lay between the germline ends. Looked up from germline, CDR1 is MGHRA and CDR2 is YSYEKL. The chain's CDR3 is CASSQVDTGPPDEQYF. In nucleotides, the CDR3 is TGCGCCAGCAGCCAAGTGGATACGGGGCCGCCCGACGAGCAGTACTTC.

The CDR3 DNA sequence: TGTGCCAGCACCAAACTAGCGGGAACAGATACGCAGTATTTT. Translating gives CASTKLAGTDTQYF. The rearrangement links TRBV28 to TRBJ2-3; 10 bases fit TRBD2. The CDR3 extends over 14 amino acids. The V segment lost 7 bases and the J segment 3 bases; nucleotides outside the gene matches: 4. Per the germline V gene, CDR1 is MDHEN and CDR2 is SYDVKM.

The V and J genes are TRBV11-2 and TRBJ2-3; 7 nucleotides align to TRBD2. CDR1 and CDR2 (germline): SGHAT, FQNNGV. This CDR3 is 14 amino acids long. J gave up 2 bases and V 7 bases, and 6 bases lay outside the gene matches. The CDR3 DNA sequence: TGTGCCAGCACCGCGGCGGGGGACACAGATACGCAGTATTTT. Translated, it gives CASTAAGDTDTQYF.

The gene calls are TRBV28 and TRBJ1-4, with D possibly TRBD1 on 5 matching bases. Germline assignment: CDR1 MDHEN and CDR2 SYDVKM. The germline V and J ends were trimmed by 4 bases and 8 bases, with 17 bases remaining between them. This CDR3 has 15 amino acids. The CDR3 reads CASSSSGTRDEKLFF. CDR3 sequence (DNA): TGTGCCAGCAGTTCGTCCGGGACCAGAGACGAAAAACTGTTTTTT.

The chain is built from TRBV27 and TRBJ1-2; D possibly corresponds to TRBD1 (5 bases). The CDR3 has 13 amino acids. In germline, CDR1 is MNHEY, CDR2 SMNVEV (reference sequence). Trimming left V 2 bases short and J 3 bases short, with 7 bases between. CDR3 DNA sequence: TGTGCCAGCAGTTTACAGGGTGACTATGGCTACACCTTC. This sequence encodes CASSLQGDYGYTF.